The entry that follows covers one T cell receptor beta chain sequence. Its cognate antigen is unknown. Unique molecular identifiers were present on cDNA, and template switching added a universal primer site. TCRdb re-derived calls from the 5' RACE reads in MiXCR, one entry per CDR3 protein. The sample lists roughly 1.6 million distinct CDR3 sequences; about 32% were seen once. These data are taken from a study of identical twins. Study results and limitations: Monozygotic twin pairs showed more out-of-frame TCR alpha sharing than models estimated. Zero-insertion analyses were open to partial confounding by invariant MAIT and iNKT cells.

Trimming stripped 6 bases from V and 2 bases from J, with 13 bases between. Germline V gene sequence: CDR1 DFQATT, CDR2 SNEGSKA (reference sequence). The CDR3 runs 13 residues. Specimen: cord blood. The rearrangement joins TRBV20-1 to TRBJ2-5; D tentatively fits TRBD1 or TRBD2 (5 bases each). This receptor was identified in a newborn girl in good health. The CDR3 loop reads CSALGTSQETQYF. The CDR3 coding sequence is TGCAGTGCCTTAGGGACCTCACAAGAGACCCAGTACTTC.